This TCR beta chain was recorded in a study of cytomegalovirus exposure and HLA in healthy donors. It was with 60 Vbeta and 13 Jbeta primers that the PCR ran. Some clones are missing from TCRdb's copy, which holds only in-frame ones; the method was immunoSEQ multiplex PCR. The sample lists 150,000 to 200,000 clones, 80% seen once, with around 4.3% in the top ten. Germline V gives CDR1 MDHEN, CDR2 SYDVKM. This CDR3 has 16 amino acids. The V end was cut by 2 bases, the J end by 7 bases, with 20 bases between. The clonotype originates from a woman aged 50 to 65 in good health and CMV-seropositive. The specimen was PBMCs. The gene calls are TRBV28 and TRBJ1-2, with TRBD1 as a possible D gene (6 bases). CDR3 DNA sequence: TGTGCCAGCAGTTTAATGGGGGGGGCCGGGAGAAGTGGCTACACCTTC. Encoded protein: CASSLMGGAGRSGYTF.